This TCR beta chain derives from a study of blood T cell repertoires in COVID-19. Overall study: Italy, Spain and the United States were the sources of the convalescent and acute COVID-19 samples.

In the authors' methods: Estimation of nucleated cell counts was performed using reference gene primer amplification. Method: immunoSEQ multiplex PCR; TCRdb's copy keeps in-frame clones and lacks some. The D gene and trimming were derived from the DNA, and the V and J assignments and clone size from that table. The sample carries a few hundred thousand clones, 86% recorded once. V was trimmed by 6 bases and J by 0 bases, leaving 12 bases between them. This CDR3 contains 15 residues. CDR1 LNHDA and CDR2 SQIVND come from the germline V gene (reference sequence). V usage is TRBV19 and J usage is TRBJ1-3, with a possible D match to TRBD1 (5 bases). Sequencing was performed on peripheral blood. The receptor was derived from a man between 18 and 29 years old with active or convalescent COVID-19. CDR3 amino acids: CASRPLRGSGNTIYF. CDR3 nucleotides: TGTGCCAGTAGGCCATTAAGGGGCTCTGGAAACACCATATATTTT.